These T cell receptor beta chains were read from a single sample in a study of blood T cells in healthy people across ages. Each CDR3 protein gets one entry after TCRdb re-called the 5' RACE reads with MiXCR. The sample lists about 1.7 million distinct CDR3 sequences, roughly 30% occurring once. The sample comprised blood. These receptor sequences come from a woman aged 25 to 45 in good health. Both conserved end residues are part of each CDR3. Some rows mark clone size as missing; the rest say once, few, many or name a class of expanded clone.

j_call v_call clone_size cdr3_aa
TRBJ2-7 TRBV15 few CATSVAGASEEQYF
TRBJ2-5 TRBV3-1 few CASSHERTSQQETQYF
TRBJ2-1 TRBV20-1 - CGAPKAFIGVDEQFF
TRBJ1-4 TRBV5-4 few CASSPEGGSVEKLFF
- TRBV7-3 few CVSSLGQAAEQYF
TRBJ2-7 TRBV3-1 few CASSQVGTSHGEQYF
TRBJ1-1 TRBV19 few CASTPDRANTEAFF
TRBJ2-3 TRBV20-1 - CSASSQGSQYF
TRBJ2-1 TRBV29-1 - CSVESKGPIASIVNEQFF
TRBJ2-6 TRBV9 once CASSESHSEANILTF
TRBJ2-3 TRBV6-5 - CASSRMSSTDTQYF
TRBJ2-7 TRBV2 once CASSEDAGGLYEQYF
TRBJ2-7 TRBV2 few CASSNTPGTGSYEQYF
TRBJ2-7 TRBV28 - CATRSDITYEQYF
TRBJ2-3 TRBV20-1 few CSAETSGTDTQYF
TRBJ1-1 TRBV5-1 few CASRSAGGGMNTEAFF
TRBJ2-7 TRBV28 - CASSLGGRASEQYF
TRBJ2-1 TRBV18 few CASSLLRYEQFF
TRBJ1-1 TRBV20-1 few CSARDFVTGVTEAFF
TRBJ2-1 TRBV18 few CASSPSGTRSNEQFF
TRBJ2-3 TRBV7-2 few CASSLGPPSHTQYF
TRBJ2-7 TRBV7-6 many CASSSQGDLSYEQYF
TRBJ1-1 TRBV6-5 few CASSPRGTGPPEAFF
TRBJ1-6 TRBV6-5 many CASSRQGGLNSPLHF
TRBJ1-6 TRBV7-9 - CASSSGRGNSPLHF
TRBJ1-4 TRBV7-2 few CASSLVPKNEKLFF
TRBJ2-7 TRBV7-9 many CASTLGGNSYEQYF
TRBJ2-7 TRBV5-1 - CASKGTYTSYEQYF
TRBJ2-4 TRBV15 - CATSRDLGSYGEQYF
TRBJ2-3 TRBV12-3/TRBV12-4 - CASSLAGGLTTSTDTQYF
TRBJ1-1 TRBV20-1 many CSARMNTEAFF
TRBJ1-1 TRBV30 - CAWSDRPNTEAFF
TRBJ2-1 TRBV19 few CASSTRRGANEQFF
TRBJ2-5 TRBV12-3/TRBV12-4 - CASRPDGGQETQYF
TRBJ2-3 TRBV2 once CASRPGLVSDTQYF
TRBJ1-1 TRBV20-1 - CSATAGGGTEAFF
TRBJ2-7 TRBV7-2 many CASSSYLYEQYF
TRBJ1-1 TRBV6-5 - CASSYVGVNTEAFF
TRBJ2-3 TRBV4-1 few CASSPGTQGGGDTQYF
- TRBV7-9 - CASSFSCYEQYF
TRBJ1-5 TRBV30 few CAWSVRGQGDQPQHF
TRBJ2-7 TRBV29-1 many CSVHKGGDSYEQYF
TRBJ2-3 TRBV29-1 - CSVGQLLTDTQYF
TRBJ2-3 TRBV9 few CASSVRSGTAADTQYF
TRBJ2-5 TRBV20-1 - CSARAGGGHQETQYF
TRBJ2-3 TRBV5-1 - CASSLRDGSDTLYF
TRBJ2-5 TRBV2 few CASSEALEDREQYF
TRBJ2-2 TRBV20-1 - CSARGRDRGPLGELFF
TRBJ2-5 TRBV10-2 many CASSDPGSGGPQETQYF
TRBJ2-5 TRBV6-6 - CASSFFLTGAQETQYF
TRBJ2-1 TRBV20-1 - CSAGTRGKYNEQFF